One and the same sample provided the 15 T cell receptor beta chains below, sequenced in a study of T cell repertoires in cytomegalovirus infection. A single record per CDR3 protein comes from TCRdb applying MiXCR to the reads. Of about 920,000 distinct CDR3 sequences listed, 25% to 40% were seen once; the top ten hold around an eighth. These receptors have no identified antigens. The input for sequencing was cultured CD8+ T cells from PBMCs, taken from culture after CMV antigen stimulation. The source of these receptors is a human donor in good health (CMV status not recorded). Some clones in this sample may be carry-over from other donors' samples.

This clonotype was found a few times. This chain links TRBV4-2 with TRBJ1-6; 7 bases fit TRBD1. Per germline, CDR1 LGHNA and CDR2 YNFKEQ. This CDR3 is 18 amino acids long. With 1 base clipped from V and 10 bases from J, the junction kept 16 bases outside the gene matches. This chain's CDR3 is CASSQAFLNRGGGSPLHF. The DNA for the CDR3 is TGTGCCAGCAGCCAAGCTTTTCTCAACAGGGGAGGAGGCTCACCCCTCCACTTT.

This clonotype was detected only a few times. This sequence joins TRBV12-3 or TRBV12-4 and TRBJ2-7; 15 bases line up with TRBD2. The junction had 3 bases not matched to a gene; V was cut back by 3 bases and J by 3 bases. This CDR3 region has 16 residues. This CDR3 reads CASSLGTSGGRYEQYF. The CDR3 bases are TGTGCCAGCAGTTTGGGGACTAGCGGGGGGCGCTACGAGCAGTACTTC.

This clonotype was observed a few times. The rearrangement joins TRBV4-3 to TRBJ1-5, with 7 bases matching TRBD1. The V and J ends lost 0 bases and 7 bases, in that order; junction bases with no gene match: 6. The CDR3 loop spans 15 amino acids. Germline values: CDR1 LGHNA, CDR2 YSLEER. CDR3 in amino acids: CASSQEAQGNQPQHF. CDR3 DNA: TGCGCCAGCAGCCAAGAGGCACAGGGGAACCAGCCCCAGCATTTT.

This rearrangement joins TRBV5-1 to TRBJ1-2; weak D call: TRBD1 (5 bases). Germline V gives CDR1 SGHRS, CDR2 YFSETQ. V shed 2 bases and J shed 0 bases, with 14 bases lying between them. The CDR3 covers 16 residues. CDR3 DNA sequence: TGCGCCAGCAGCTTTGTATCCGACAGATCTAACTATGGCTACACCTTC. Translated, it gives CASSFVSDRSNYGYTF.

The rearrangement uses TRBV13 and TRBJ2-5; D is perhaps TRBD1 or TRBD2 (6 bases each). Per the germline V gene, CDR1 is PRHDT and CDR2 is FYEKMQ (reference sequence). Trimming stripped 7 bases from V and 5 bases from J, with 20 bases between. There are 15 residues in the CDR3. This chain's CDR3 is CASKSTDGGGETQYF. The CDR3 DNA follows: TGTGCCAGCAAGTCCACCGATGGAGGGGGTGAGACCCAGTACTTC.

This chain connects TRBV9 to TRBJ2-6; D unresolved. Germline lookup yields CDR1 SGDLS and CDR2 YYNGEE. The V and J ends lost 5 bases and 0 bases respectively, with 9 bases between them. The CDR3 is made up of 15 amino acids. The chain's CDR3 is CASRADLSGANVLTF. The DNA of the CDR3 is TGTGCCAGCAGGGCCGACCTCTCTGGGGCCAACGTCCTGACTTTC.

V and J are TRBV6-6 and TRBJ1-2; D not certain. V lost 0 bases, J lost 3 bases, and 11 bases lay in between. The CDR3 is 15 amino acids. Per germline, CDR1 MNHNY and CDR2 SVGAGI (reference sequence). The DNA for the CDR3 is TGTGCCAGCAGTTACTCGCCAGGTTATTACTATGGCTACACCTTC. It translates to CASSYSPGYYYGYTF.

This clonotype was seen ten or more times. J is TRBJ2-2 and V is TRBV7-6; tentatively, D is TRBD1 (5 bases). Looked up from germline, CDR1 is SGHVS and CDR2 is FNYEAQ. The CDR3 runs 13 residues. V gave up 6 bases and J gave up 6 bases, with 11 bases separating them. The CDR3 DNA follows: TGTGCCAGCAGGTTGCCAGGGTCCGGGGAGCTGTTTTTT. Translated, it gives CASRLPGSGELFF. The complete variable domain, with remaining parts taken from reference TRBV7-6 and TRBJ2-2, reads GAGVSQSPRYKVTKRGQDVALRCDPISGHVSLYWYRQALGQGPEFLTYFNYEAQQDKSGLPNDRFSAERPEGSISTLTIQRTEQRDSAMYRCASRLPGSGELFFGEGSRLTVL.

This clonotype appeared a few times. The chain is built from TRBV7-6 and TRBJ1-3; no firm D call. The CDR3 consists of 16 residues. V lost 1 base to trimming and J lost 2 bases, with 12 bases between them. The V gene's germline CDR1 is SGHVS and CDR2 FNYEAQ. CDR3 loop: CASSLGKAPTGNTIYF. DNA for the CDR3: TGTGCCAGCAGCTTAGGGAAGGCACCCACTGGAAACACCATATATTTT.

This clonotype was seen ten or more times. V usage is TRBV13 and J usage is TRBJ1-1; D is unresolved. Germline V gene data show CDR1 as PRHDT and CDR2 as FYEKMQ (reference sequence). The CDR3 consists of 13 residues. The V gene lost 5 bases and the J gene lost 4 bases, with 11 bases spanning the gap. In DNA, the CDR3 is TGTGCCAGCAGCCTCATCAGTATCACTGAAGCTTTCTTT. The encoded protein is CASSLISITEAFF.

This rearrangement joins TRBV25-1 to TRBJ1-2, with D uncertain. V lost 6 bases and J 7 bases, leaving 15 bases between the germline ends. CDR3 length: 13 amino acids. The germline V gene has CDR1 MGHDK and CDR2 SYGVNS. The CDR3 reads CASSSNPRIGYTF. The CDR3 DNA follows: TGTGCCAGCAGCTCGAACCCAAGGATTGGCTACACCTTC.

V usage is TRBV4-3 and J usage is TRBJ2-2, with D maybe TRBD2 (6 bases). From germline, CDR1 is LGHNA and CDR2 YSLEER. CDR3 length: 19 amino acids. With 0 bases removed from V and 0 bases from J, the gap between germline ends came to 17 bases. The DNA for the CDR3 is TGCGCCAGCAGCCAAGAATCACTAGCTTCCCTCGCGAACACCGGGGAGCTGTTTTTT. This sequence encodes CASSQESLASLANTGELFF.

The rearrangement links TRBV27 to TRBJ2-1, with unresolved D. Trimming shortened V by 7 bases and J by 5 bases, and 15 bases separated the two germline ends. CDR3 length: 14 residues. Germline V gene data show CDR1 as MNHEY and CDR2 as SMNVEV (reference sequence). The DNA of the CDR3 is TGTGCCAGCACCACCAACGCCGGCCACAATGAGCAGTTCTTC. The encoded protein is CASTTNAGHNEQFF.

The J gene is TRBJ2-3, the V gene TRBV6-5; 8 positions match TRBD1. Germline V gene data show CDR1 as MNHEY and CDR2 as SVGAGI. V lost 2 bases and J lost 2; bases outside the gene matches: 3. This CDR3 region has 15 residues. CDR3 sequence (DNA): TGTGCCAGCAGTTACAACAGGGGGGACACAGATACGCAGTATTTT. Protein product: CASSYNRGDTDTQYF.

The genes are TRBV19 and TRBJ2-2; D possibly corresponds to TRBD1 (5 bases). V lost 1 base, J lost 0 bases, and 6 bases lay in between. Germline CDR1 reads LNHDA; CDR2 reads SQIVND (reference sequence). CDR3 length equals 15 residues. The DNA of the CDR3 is TGTGCCAGTAGTATAGGGGGCCCGAACACCGGGGAGCTGTTTTTT. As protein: CASSIGGPNTGELFF.